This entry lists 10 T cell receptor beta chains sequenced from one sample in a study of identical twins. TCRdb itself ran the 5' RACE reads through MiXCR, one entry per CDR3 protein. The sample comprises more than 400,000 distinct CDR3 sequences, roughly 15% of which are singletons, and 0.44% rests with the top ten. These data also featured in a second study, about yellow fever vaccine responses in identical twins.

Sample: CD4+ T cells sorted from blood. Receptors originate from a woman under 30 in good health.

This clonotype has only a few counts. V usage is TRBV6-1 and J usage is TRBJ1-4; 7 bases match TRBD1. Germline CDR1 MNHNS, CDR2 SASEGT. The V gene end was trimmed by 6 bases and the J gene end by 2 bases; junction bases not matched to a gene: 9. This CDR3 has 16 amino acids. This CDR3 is CASSRQGSFTNEKLFF. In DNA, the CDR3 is TGTGCCAGCAGCAGACAGGGTAGTTTCACTAATGAAAAACTGTTTTTT.

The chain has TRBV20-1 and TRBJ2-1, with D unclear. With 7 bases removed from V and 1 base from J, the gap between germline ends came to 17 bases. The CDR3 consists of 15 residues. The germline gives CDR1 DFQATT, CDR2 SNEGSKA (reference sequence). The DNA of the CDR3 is TGCAGTGTCAAAACTGGTACCGGGTCCTACAATGAGCAGTTCTTC. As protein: CSVKTGTGSYNEQFF.

CDR3 nucleotide sequence: TGCGCCAGCAGCTTGAACCGGGACAGGGGATTCGTGGAGACCCAGTACTTC. This codes for CASSLNRDRGFVETQYF. This rearrangement joins TRBV5-1 to TRBJ2-5, with 10 bases that match TRBD1. Per germline, CDR1 SGHRS and CDR2 YFSETQ. The ends lost 1 base at V and 5 bases at J; junction bases unmatched: 11. The CDR3 has 17 amino acids.

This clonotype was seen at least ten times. As DNA, the CDR3 is TGTGCCAGCAGCGCGACCTTTTATGGCTACACCTTC. Translating it yields CASSATFYGYTF. The chain is built from TRBV7-9 and TRBJ1-2; no definite D call. This CDR3 has 12 residues. Germline-derived CDR1 and CDR2 are SEHNR and FQNEAQ (reference sequence). V was shortened by 5 bases and J by 5 bases, with 9 bases between the two germline ends.

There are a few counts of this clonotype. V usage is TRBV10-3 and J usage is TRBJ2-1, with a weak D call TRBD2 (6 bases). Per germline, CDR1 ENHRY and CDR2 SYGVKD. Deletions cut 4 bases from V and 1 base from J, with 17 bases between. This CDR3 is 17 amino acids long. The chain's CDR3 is CAISARDFLTSYNEQFF. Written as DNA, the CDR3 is TGTGCCATCAGTGCCCGGGACTTTCTGACTTCCTACAATGAGCAGTTCTTC.

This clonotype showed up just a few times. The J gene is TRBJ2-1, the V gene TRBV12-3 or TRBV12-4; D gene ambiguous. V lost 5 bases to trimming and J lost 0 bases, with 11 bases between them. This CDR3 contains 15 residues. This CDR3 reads CASSDLRRSYNEQFF. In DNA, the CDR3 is TGTGCCAGCAGTGATCTACGTCGCTCCTACAATGAGCAGTTCTTC.

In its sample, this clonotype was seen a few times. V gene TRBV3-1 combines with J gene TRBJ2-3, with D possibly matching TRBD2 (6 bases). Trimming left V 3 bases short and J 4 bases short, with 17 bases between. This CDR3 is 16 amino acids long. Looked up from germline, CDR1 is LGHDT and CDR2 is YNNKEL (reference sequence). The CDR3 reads CASSHSGLMESDTQYF. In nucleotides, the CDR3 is TGTGCCAGCAGCCACTCGGGACTCATGGAGTCAGATACGCAGTATTTT.

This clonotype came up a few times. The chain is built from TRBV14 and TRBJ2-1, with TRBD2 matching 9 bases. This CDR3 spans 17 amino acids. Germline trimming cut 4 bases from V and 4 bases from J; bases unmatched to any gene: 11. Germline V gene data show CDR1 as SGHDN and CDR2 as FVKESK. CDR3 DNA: TGTGCCAGCAGCCCAAACCCTGGGCTAGCGGGGTACAATGAGCAGTTCTTC. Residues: CASSPNPGLAGYNEQFF.

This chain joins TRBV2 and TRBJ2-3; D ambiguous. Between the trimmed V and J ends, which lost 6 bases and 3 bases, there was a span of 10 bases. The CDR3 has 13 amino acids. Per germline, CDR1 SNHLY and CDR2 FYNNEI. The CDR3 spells CASRRETTDTQYF. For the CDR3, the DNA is TGTGCCAGCAGACGAGAGACAACAGATACGCAGTATTTT.

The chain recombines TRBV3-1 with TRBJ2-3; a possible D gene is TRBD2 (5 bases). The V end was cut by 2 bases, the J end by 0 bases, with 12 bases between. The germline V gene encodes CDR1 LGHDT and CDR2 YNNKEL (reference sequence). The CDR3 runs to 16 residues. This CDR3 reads CASSQFGLASTDTQYF. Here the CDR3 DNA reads TGTGCCAGCAGCCAATTCGGACTGGCTAGCACAGATACGCAGTATTTT.